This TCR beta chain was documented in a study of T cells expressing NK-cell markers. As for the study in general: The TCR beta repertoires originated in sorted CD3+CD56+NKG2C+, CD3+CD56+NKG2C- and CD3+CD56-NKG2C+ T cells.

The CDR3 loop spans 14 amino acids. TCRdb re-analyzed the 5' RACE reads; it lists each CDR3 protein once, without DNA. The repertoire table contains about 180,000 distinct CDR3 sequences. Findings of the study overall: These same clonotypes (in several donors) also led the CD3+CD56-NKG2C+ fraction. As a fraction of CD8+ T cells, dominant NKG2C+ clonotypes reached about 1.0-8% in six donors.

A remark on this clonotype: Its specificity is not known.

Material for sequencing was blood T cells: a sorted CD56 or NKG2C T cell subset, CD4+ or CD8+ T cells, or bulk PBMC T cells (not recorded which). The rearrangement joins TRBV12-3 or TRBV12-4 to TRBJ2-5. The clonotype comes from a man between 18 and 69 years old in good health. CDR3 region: CASSLSDFQETQYF.